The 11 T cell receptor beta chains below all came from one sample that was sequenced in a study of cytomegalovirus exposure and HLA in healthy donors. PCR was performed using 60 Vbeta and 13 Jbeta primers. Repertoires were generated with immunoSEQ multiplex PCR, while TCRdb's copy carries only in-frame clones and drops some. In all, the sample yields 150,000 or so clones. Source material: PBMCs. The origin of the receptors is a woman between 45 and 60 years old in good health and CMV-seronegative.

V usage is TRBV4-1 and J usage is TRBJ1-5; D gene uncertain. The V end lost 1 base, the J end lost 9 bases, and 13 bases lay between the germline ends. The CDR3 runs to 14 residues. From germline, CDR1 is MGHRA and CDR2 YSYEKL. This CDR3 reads CASSQGLTTWPQHF. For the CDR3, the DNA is TGCGCCAGCAGCCAAGGACTAACCACTTGGCCCCAGCATTTT.

Written as DNA, the CDR3 is TGTGCCAGTAGTAAAGGGACTAGCGGGGTCACCGGGGAGCTGTTTTTT. This encodes CASSKGTSGVTGELFF. The rearrangement uses TRBV19 and TRBJ2-2, with TRBD2 matching 13 bases. Germline V gene sequence: CDR1 LNHDA, CDR2 SQIVND (reference sequence). CDR3 size: 16 residues. V shed 4 bases, J shed 4 bases, and the junction held 3 bases outside the gene matches.

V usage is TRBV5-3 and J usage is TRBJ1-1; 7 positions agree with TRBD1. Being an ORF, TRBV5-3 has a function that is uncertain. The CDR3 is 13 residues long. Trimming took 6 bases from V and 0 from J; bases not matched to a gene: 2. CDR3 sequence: CARKQGMNTEAFF. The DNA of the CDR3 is TGTGCCAGAAAACAGGGGATGAACACTGAAGCTTTCTTT.

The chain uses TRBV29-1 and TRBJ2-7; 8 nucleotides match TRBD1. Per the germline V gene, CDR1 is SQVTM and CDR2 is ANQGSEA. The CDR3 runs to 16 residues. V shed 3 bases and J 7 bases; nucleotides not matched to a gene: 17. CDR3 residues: CSVEGIRGLYSGEQYF. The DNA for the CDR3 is TGCAGCGTTGAGGGGATCAGGGGGCTTTACTCTGGGGAGCAGTACTTC.

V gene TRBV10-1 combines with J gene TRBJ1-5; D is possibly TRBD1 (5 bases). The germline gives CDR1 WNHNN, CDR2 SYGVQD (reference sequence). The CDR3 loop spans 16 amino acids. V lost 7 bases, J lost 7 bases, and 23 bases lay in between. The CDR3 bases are TGCGCCAGCACCCCCCGGGGGAAGAGAGGCAGACAGCCCCAGCATTTT. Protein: CASTPRGKRGRQPQHF.

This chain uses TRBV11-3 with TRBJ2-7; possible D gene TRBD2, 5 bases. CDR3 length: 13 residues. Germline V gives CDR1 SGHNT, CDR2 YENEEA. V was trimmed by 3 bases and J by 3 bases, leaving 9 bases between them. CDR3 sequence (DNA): TGTGCCAGCAGCTTCGTCAGCGGCTACGAGCAGTACTTC. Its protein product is CASSFVSGYEQYF.

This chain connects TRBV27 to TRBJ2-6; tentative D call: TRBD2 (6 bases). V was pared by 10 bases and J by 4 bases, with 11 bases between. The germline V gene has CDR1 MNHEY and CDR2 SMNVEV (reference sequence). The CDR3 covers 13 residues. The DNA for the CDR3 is TGTGCCACCCGGGGGAGCGGGGCCAACGTCCTGACTTTC. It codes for CATRGSGANVLTF.

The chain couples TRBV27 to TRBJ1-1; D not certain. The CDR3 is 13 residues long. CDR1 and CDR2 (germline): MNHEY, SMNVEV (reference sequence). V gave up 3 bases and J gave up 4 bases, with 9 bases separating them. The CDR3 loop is CASSFTPVTEAFF. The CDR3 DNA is TGTGCCAGCAGTTTTACTCCGGTCACTGAAGCTTTCTTT.

Here the CDR3 reads CASSLAGTSGPKFF. In DNA form, the CDR3 reads TGCGCCAGCAGCTTGGCAGGGACTAGCGGCCCCAAGTTCTTC. The chain links TRBV5-1 to TRBJ2-1; 11 bases are shared with TRBD2. The CDR3 contains 14 residues. The V and J ends lost 0 bases and 14 bases, in that order; junction bases with no gene match: 7. Germline lookup yields CDR1 SGHRS and CDR2 YFSETQ. The whole variable domain, remainder taken from reference TRBV5-1 and TRBJ2-1, is KAGVTQTPRYLIKTRGQQVTLSCSPISGHRSVSWYQQTPGQGLQFLFEYFSETQRNKGNFPGRFSGRQFSNSRSEMNVSTLELGDSALYLCASSLAGTSGPKFFGPGTRLTVL.

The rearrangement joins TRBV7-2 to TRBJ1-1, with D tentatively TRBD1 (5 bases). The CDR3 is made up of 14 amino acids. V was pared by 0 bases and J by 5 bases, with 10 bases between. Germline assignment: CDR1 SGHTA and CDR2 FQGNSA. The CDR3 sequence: CASSLAWGGTEAFF. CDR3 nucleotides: TGTGCCAGCAGCTTAGCGTGGGGGGGGACTGAAGCTTTCTTT.

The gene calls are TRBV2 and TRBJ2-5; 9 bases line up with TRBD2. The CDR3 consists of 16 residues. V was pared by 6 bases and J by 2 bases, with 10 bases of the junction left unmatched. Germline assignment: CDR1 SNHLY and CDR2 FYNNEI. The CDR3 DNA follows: TGTGCCAGCAGCCCATTCGGGCTAGCGGGGCAAGAGACCCAGTACTTC. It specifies CASSPFGLAGQETQYF.